This T cell receptor beta chain was profiled in a study of blood T cell repertoires in COVID-19. Study-level background: Samples representing acute and convalescent COVID-19 were sourced from the United States, Italy and Spain. Sample material is recorded as cDNA or gDNA derived from T cells, B-cell-depleted T cells, or PBMCs.

Authors' processing steps: Amplification of reference gene primers provided the estimated nucleated cell counts. Measured with immunoSEQ multiplex PCR; TCRdb has only the in-frame clones, and not every one. The V and J calls and clone size were taken over from that table, and D and trimming were inferred from the DNA. The table has around 94,000 clones, under 90% seen once. The germline V gene has CDR1 MNHNY and CDR2 SVGAGI (reference sequence). This CDR3 has 14 amino acids. The V gene end was trimmed by 6 bases and the J gene end by 11 bases; junction bases not matched to a gene: 13. The rearrangement uses TRBV6-6 and TRBJ1-1; 9 bases are shared with TRBD1. Material: peripheral blood. The receptor was isolated from a human donor in a cohort sampled during active COVID-19. The DNA of the CDR3 is TGTGCCAGCAGACCGGGACAGGGAAAGATCTGGGCTTTCTTT. Translation gives CASRPGQGKIWAFF.